This note documents a single TCR beta chain sequence. The data belong to a study of tumor T cells in aggressive B-cell lymphoma. V was trimmed by 3 bases and J by 3 bases, leaving 17 bases between them. CDR1 and CDR2 (germline): SGHRS, YFSETQ. The CDR3 is 16 amino acids. Clones were sequenced by immunoSEQ multiplex PCR, and TCRdb holds only the in-frame ones, with some missing. The table records 6,000 to 9,000 clones, about 83% of them present only once. The sample taken for sequencing was tumor tissue. The receptor comes from an adult with diffuse large B cell lymphoma. The chain links TRBV5-1 to TRBJ2-3, with a tentative D call TRBD2 (5 bases). In DNA, the CDR3 is TGCGCCAGCAGCTCACTAGTAAATCGTGGGACAGATACGCAGTATTTT. Its protein is CASSSLVNRGTDTQYF.